This entry lists 14 T cell receptor beta chains sequenced from one sample in a study of blood T cell repertoires in COVID-19. Sequenced by immunoSEQ multiplex PCR; TCRdb stores in-frame clones only, minus some. The sample holds 300,000 to 400,000 clones, roughly 85% seen once. The sample was PBMCs or T cells enriched from blood (not recorded which). These receptors all stem from a woman aged 25 to 39 who had been exposed to COVID-19.

This chain uses TRBV5-4 with TRBJ2-3; no reliable D call. CDR1 and CDR2 from the germline V gene are SGHNT and YYREEE (reference sequence). With 0 bases removed from V and 5 bases from J, the gap between germline ends came to 7 bases. The CDR3 is 13 amino acids. The CDR3 DNA reads as TGTGCCAGCAGCTTGGACTACGGAGATACGCAGTATTTT. Translation: CASSLDYGDTQYF.

This chain uses TRBV28 with TRBJ1-6; possibly TRBD1 for D (6 bases). Germline-derived CDR1 and CDR2 are MDHEN and SYDVKM. CDR3 length equals 17 residues. Trimming removed 3 bases at V and 9 bases at J, with 21 bases between. CDR3 sequence: CASSLFSGARLISPLHF. CDR3 in DNA: TGTGCCAGCAGTTTGTTTTCAGGGGCTCGCTTGATTTCACCCCTCCACTTT.

The chain employs TRBV28 and TRBJ1-4, with no clear D. CDR1 and CDR2 (germline): MDHEN, SYDVKM. V dropped 8 bases and J dropped 8 bases, with 15 bases sitting between them. The CDR3 spans 13 residues. The CDR3 is CASRTRREEKLFF. CDR3 in DNA: TGTGCCAGCCGTACCCGTCGAGAGGAAAAACTGTTTTTT. Complete variable domain (other parts from reference TRBV28 and TRBJ1-4): DVKVTQSSRYLVKRTGEKVFLECVQDMDHENMFWYRQDPGLGLRLIYFSYDVKMKEKGDIPEGYSVSREKKERFSLILESASTNQTSMYLCASRTRREEKLFFGSGTQLSVL.

The table lists this clone with a few counts. This rearrangement joins TRBV7-2 to TRBJ2-3; D is perhaps TRBD2 (6 bases). V was cut by 5 bases and J by 3 bases, with 9 bases left in between. This CDR3 contains 13 residues. Looked up from germline, CDR1 is SGHTA and CDR2 is FQGNSA. The CDR3: CASSMTRTDTQYF. In nucleotides, the CDR3 is TGTGCCAGCAGCATGACTAGAACAGATACGCAGTATTTT.

This clone was seen a few times. The V and J genes are TRBV28 and TRBJ1-5, with 8 bases matching TRBD1. Germline values: CDR1 MDHEN, CDR2 SYDVKM. The V gene end was trimmed by 1 base and the J gene end by 2 bases; junction bases not matched to a gene: 4. This CDR3 is built from 16 residues. CDR3: CASSLSSGQGNQPQHF. The CDR3 bases are TGTGCCAGCAGTTTATCCTCGGGACAGGGCAATCAGCCCCAGCATTTT. Together with reference TRBV28 and TRBJ1-5, the CDR3 gives the full variable domain: DVKVTQSSRYLVKRTGEKVFLECVQDMDHENMFWYRQDPGLGLRLIYFSYDVKMKEKGDIPEGYSVSREKKERFSLILESASTNQTSMYLCASSLSSGQGNQPQHFGDGTRLSIL.

The gene calls are TRBV28 and TRBJ2-3; perhaps TRBD2 as D (6 bases). The CDR3 contains 15 residues. V lost 6 bases to trimming and J lost 2 bases, with 15 bases between them. Per germline, CDR1 MDHEN and CDR2 SYDVKM. The CDR3 sequence: CASRSWGGTTDTQYF. CDR3 nucleotide sequence: TGTGCCAGCAGGTCCTGGGGCGGGACCACAGATACGCAGTATTTT.

V and J are TRBV7-6 and TRBJ2-3; 11 bases match TRBD2. The CDR3 sequence is 17 residues long. CDR1 and CDR2 from the germline V gene are SGHVS and FNYEAQ. Trimming took 5 bases from V and 0 from J; bases not matched to a gene: 7. The CDR3 region has the DNA TGTGCCAGCAGCCGTGGAATAGCGGGGGGGAGCACAGATACGCAGTATTTT. It is translated as CASSRGIAGGSTDTQYF.

The gene calls are TRBV9 and TRBJ2-1; TRBD1 matches at 10 bases. The CDR3 runs to 15 residues. Trimming took 2 bases from V and 4 from J; bases not matched to a gene: 3. In germline, CDR1 is SGDLS, CDR2 YYNGEE. CDR3 region: CASSVLGQGYNEQFF. CDR3 coding DNA: TGTGCCAGCAGCGTTTTGGGACAGGGGTACAATGAGCAGTTCTTC.

The chain is built from TRBV11-2 and TRBJ2-1; a possible D gene is TRBD2 (5 bases). The CDR3 totals 15 residues. Germline-derived CDR1 and CDR2 are SGHAT and FQNNGV. Trimming cost V 7 bases and J 2 bases, with 15 bases left between them. CDR3 protein: CASILDGGPYNEQFF. DNA of the CDR3: TGTGCCAGCATTCTCGACGGCGGGCCCTACAATGAGCAGTTCTTC.

In DNA, the CDR3 is TGTGCCAGCAGTGAACAGGGGTCTAATGAAAAACTGTTTTTT. Translation: CASSEQGSNEKLFF. The chain has TRBV28 and TRBJ1-4; 7 positions match TRBD1. V dropped 5 bases and J dropped 3; count of bases not matched to a gene: 3. CDR1 and CDR2 from the germline V gene are MDHEN and SYDVKM. CDR3 size: 14 residues.

V usage is TRBV6-6 and J usage is TRBJ1-5, with D perhaps TRBD1 (6 bases). V lost 5 bases, J lost 2 bases, and 10 bases lay in between. Germline CDR1 is MNHNY and CDR2 is SVGAGI (reference sequence). This CDR3 region has 14 residues. This chain's CDR3 is CASSKTGGNQPQHF. In DNA, the CDR3 is TGTGCCAGCAGTAAGACAGGCGGCAATCAGCCCCAGCATTTT.

The rearrangement uses TRBV20-1 and TRBJ1-5; no firm D call. V was pared by 6 bases and J by 6 bases, with 9 bases between. The CDR3 sequence is 11 residues long. The V gene's germline CDR1 is DFQATT and CDR2 SNEGSKA (reference sequence). CDR3: CSAPIGQPQHF. The CDR3 coding sequence is TGCAGTGCCCCTATCGGTCAGCCCCAGCATTTT.

This clone was counted once. The chain links TRBV6-5 to TRBJ1-2; TRBD1 matches at 9 bases. V dropped 4 bases and J dropped 8; count of bases not matched to a gene: 8. The CDR3 sequence is 14 residues long. In germline, CDR1 is MNHEY, CDR2 SVGAGI. CDR3 protein: CASSLTGGALGYTF. The DNA for the CDR3 is TGTGCCAGCAGTTTGACAGGGGGAGCCTTGGGCTACACCTTC.

The V call is TRBV9, the J call TRBJ2-1; D ambiguous. Germline CDR1 SGDLS, CDR2 YYNGEE. The CDR3 totals 12 residues. V lost 0 bases and J lost 5, with 3 bases in between. Here the CDR3 DNA reads TGTGCCAGCAGCGTAGGGCACAATGAGCAGTTCTTC. As protein: CASSVGHNEQFF.